These 16 T cell receptor beta chains were all obtained from the same sample, sequenced in a study of blood T cells in healthy people across ages. Primers used in a second PCR of roughly 7 to 11 cycles were a sample-barcoded 5' primer and a J-beta primer mix. TCRdb fed the 5' RACE reads into MiXCR, producing one record per CDR3 protein. The data hold about a million distinct CDR3 sequences, with around 48% observed a single time. Source material: blood. These receptor sequences come from a man under 40 in good health.

The CDR3 DNA sequence: TGTGCCATCAGCCAGGGATCGGAGACCCAGTACTTC. It translates to CAISQGSETQYF. The V call is TRBV10-3, the J call TRBJ2-5, with D maybe TRBD1 (5 bases). CDR3 length: 12 amino acids. The germline gives CDR1 ENHRY, CDR2 SYGVKD. V was clipped by 6 bases and J by 5 bases, with 10 bases between them.

A few counts support this clonotype. The rearrangement uses TRBV7-2 and TRBJ2-7, with 7 bases matching TRBD1. Germline V gene data show CDR1 as SGHTA and CDR2 as FQGNSA. The ends lost 2 bases at V and 1 base at J; junction bases unmatched: 5. The CDR3 length is 15 residues. The CDR3 loop reads CASSLYQGVSYEQYF. The CDR3 coding sequence is TGTGCCAGCAGCTTATACCAGGGGGTTTCCTACGAGCAGTACTTC.

The rearrangement joins TRBV6-6 to TRBJ1-2, with D unresolved. Trimming removed 3 bases from V and 3 bases from J, with 17 bases in between. CDR3 size: 16 residues. Germline CDR1 reads MNHNY; CDR2 reads SVGAGI (reference sequence). CDR3 nucleotide sequence: TGTGCCAGCAGTTATGCGGCAGCCCTCCGTCACTATGGCTACACCTTC. This codes for CASSYAAALRHYGYTF.

This clonotype was observed a single time. This may come from a read error, since a much larger clone is one base off. The chain is built from TRBV28 and TRBJ2-1, with 9 positions matching TRBD1. CDR1 is MDHEN and CDR2 is SYDVKM in the germline V gene. Unmatched junction bases numbered 9, after V lost 5 bases and J lost 10 bases. This CDR3 is 14 amino acids long. In nucleotides, the CDR3 is TGTGCCAGCAGTACAGGGGGCGGGACCTACGAGCAGTTCTTC. This sequence encodes CASSTGGGTYEQFF.

The rearrangement joins TRBV6-1 to TRBJ1-2; D unresolved. V lost 1 base to trimming and J lost 6 bases, with 12 bases between them. The germline CDR1 and CDR2 sequences are MNHNS and SASEGT. The CDR3 has 14 amino acids. CDR3: CASSEGIQRNGYTF. The CDR3 DNA reads TGTGCCAGCAGTGAAGGGATTCAACGGAATGGCTACACCTTC.

The chain links TRBV30 to TRBJ2-5, with 8 bases fitting TRBD1. Germline loops: CDR1 GTSNPN, CDR2 SVGIG (reference sequence). J lost 5 bases, V lost 3 bases, and 11 bases had no gene match. The CDR3 is 15 amino acids. In nucleotides, the CDR3 is TGTGCCTGGAGGATGGAGACAGGGGCACCCGAGACCCAGTACTTC. The encoded protein is CAWRMETGAPETQYF. Filled out from reference TRBV30 and TRBJ2-5, the complete variable domain reads SQTIHQWPATLVQPVGSPLSLECTVEGTSNPNLYWYRQAAGRGLQLLFYSVGIGQISSEVPQNLSASRPQDRQFILSSKKLLLSDSGFYLCAWRMETGAPETQYFGPGTRLLVL.

The chain recombines TRBV3-1 with TRBJ1-1, with D unclear. V lost 0 bases, J lost 9 bases, and 11 bases lay in between. Germline CDR1 is LGHDT and CDR2 is YNNKEL (reference sequence). This CDR3 spans 13 amino acids. The CDR3: CASSQDSGSKAFF. The CDR3 bases are TGTGCCAGCAGCCAAGATTCGGGCAGCAAAGCTTTCTTT. The full variable domain, with the rest looked up from reference TRBV3-1 and TRBJ1-1, is DTAVSQTPKYLVTQMGNDKSIKCEQNLGHDTMYWYKQDSKKFLKIMFSYNNKELIINETVPNRFSPKSPDKAHLNLHINSLELGDSAVYFCASSQDSGSKAFFGQGTRLTVV.

The chain combines TRBV10-3 with TRBJ2-5; D unclear. V was cut by 3 bases and J by 3 bases, with 8 bases left in between. CDR3 length: 13 amino acids. Germline assignment: CDR1 ENHRY and CDR2 SYGVKD. The CDR3 nucleotides are TGTGCCATCAGTGAAGTCCGGGAAGAGACCCAGTACTTC. It translates to CAISEVREETQYF.

With respect to this clonotype: This may be a read error, as it is one base from a much larger clone. The rearrangement joins TRBV5-1 to TRBJ2-1, with D unresolved. The CDR3 runs to 16 residues. CDR1 is SGHRS and CDR2 is YFSETQ in the germline V gene. CDR3 sequence reads: CAGSLGWTVPQGEQFF. CDR3 sequence (DNA): TGCGCCGGCAGCTTGGGGTGGACCGTGCCTCAAGGTGAGCAGTTCTTC.

In its sample, this clonotype was seen a few times. The V call is TRBV7-2, the J call TRBJ2-7; TRBD2 is a possible D gene (5 bases). Germline V CDR1 and CDR2: SGHTA, FQGNSA. The V and J ends lost 1 base and 10 bases respectively, with 14 bases between them. This CDR3 is built from 13 residues. The CDR3 spells CASSLDHEGRQYF. The DNA for the CDR3 is TGTGCCAGCAGCTTAGACCATGAGGGTCGTCAGTACTTC.

The CDR3 DNA reads TGTGCCACCAGTGCCGGGGACAGGGCCTACAATGAGCAGTTCTTC. It is translated as CATSAGDRAYNEQFF. The chain recombines TRBV24-1 with TRBJ2-1, with 9 bases matching TRBD1. The length of the CDR3 is 15 residues. The germline V gene has CDR1 KGHDR and CDR2 SFDVKD. With V trimmed by 5 bases and J by 2 bases, 3 bases remained unmatched.

The J gene is TRBJ2-5, the V gene TRBV6-5; tentatively, D is TRBD1 (5 bases). Deletions cut 7 bases from V and 1 base from J, with 10 bases between. CDR1 is MNHEY, CDR2 SVGAGI, per germline. This CDR3 has 13 amino acids. The CDR3 spells CASTQGRQETQYF. CDR3 in DNA: TGTGCCAGCACCCAGGGTCGCCAAGAGACCCAGTACTTC.

On this clonotype: One junction end disagrees with the germline gene, perhaps due to a read error. The V call is TRBV5-1, the J call TRBJ1-6; TRBD1 matches at 9 bases. Germline loops: CDR1 SGHRS, CDR2 YFSETQ. This CDR3 has 16 amino acids. The CDR3 loop reads CASSAAVGQGNSSLHF. CDR3 nucleotide sequence: TGCGCCAGCAGCGCAGCAGTGGGACAGGGCAATTCATCCCTCCACTTT.

V and J are TRBV30 and TRBJ1-4, with TRBD1 as a possible D gene (6 bases). Germline CDR1 reads GTSNPN; CDR2 reads SVGIG (reference sequence). Trimming shortened V by 8 bases and J by 3 bases, and 13 bases separated the two germline ends. The CDR3 totals 13 residues. The CDR3 DNA sequence: TGTGCCACTCACAGGGTGGCTAATGAAAAACTGTTTTTT. This gives the protein CATHRVANEKLFF.

The chain joins TRBV4-1 to TRBJ1-1; 9 positions match TRBD1. The CDR3 spans 15 residues. Trimming at V came to 4 bases and at J to 5 bases, leaving 8 bases not matched to a gene. CDR1 is MGHRA, CDR2 YSYEKL, per germline. The CDR3 DNA follows: TGCGCCAGCAGCCTTACACAGGGGGCGCATACTGAAGCTTTCTTT. Residues: CASSLTQGAHTEAFF.

This clonotype was found a few times. This chain uses TRBV29-1 with TRBJ2-5; no clear D gene. The germline V gene encodes CDR1 SQVTM and CDR2 ANQGSEA. This CDR3 is built from 12 residues. The V gene lost 2 bases and the J gene lost 5 bases, with 9 bases spanning the gap. CDR3 bases: TGCAGCGTTGAAAAGAGTTGGGAGACCCAGTACTTC. As protein: CSVEKSWETQYF. Combining the CDR3 with reference TRBV29-1 and TRBJ2-5 gives the whole variable domain SAVISQKPSRDICQRGTSLTIQCQVDSQVTMMFWYRQQPGQSLTLIATANQGSEATYESGFVIDKFPISRPNLTFSTLTVSNMSPEDSSIYLCSVEKSWETQYFGPGTRLLVL.